This T cell receptor (beta chain) was observed in a study of blood T cell repertoires in COVID-19. As for the study in general: Both acute and convalescent COVID-19 samples were obtained from the United States, Italy and Spain.

Seattle's enrolled individuals joined amid active infection and were then monitored longitudinally. The CDR3 length is 13 residues. CDR1 LNHDA and CDR2 SQIVND come from the germline V gene (reference sequence). Trimming left V 0 bases short and J 1 base short, with 3 bases between. In the original workflow: From reference gene primer amplification, estimates of nucleated cell counts were derived. Method: immunoSEQ multiplex PCR; TCRdb's copy keeps in-frame clones and lacks some. V and J calls and clone size follow that table, whereas D and trimming were derived from the DNA. Among around 40,000 clones listed, around nine tenths were seen once.

The chain recombines TRBV19 with TRBJ1-1; D not resolved. Sequencing input: peripheral blood. This TCR was recovered from a man in his forties with COVID-19, enrolled during active disease. In nucleotides, the CDR3 is TGTGCCAGTAGTATAGACTCGAACACTGAAGCTTTCTTT. It is translated as CASSIDSNTEAFF.